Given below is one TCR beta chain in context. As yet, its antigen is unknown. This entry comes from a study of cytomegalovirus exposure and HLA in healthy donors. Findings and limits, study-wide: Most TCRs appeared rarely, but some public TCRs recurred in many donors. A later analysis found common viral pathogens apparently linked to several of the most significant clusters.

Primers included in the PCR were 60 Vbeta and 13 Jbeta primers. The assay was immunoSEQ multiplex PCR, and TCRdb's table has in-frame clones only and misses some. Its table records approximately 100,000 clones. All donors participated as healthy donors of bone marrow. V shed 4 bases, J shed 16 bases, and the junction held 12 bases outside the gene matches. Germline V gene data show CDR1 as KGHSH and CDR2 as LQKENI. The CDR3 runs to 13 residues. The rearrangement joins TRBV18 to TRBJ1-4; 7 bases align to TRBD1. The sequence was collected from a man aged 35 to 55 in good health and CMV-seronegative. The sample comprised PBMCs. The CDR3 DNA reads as TGTGCCAGCTCACAGGACCTTGCGGACAGGCCGTTTTTT. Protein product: CASSQDLADRPFF.